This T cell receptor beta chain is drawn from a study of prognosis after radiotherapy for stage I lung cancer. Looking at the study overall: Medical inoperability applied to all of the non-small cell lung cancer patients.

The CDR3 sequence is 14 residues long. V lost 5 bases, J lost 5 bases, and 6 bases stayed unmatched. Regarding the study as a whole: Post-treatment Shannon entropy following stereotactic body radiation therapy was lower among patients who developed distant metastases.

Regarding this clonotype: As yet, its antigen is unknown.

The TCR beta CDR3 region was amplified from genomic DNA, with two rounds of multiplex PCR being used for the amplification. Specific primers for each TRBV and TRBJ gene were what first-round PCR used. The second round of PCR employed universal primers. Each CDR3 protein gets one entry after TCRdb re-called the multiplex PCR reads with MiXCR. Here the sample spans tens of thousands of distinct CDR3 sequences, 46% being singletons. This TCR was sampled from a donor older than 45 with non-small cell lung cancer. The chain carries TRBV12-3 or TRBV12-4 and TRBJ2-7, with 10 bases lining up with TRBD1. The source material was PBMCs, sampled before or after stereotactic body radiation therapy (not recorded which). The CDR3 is CASSTDRGRDEQYF. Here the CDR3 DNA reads TGTGCCAGCAGTACAGACAGGGGGCGCGACGAGCAGTACTTC.